These 4 T cell receptor beta chains share one sample of origin, sequenced in a study of cytomegalovirus exposure and HLA in healthy donors. Primers included in the PCR were 60 Vbeta and 13 Jbeta primers. Measured with immunoSEQ multiplex PCR; TCRdb has only the in-frame clones, and not every one. The sample has about 140,000 clones, roughly four fifths seen once. The sequenced sample consisted of PBMCs. These receptors came from a woman in her 50s in good health and CMV-seropositive.

This chain connects TRBV7-2 to TRBJ1-3; TRBD1 agrees at 7 bases. Germline V gene sequence: CDR1 SGHTA, CDR2 FQGNSA. V lost 1 base and J lost 3; bases outside the gene matches: 3. The CDR3 contains 15 residues. CDR3 coding DNA: TGTGCCAGCAGCTTAGGCCGGGACAGTGGAAACACCATATATTTT. Its protein product is CASSLGRDSGNTIYF. The variable domain in full, completed from reference TRBV7-2 and TRBJ1-3, reads GAGVSQSPSNKVTEKGKDVELRCDPISGHTALYWYRQSLGQGLEFLIYFQGNSAPDKSGLPSDRFSAERTGGSVSTLTIQRTQQEDSAVYLCASSLGRDSGNTIYFGEGSWLTVV.

CDR3 in amino acids: CASSSIANYGYTF. Written as DNA, the CDR3 is TGTGCCAGCAGTAGTATAGCTAACTATGGCTACACCTTC. The rearrangement joins TRBV6-5 to TRBJ1-2; D not certain. V was trimmed by 5 bases and J by 0 bases, leaving 7 bases between them. This CDR3 is 13 amino acids long. Germline values: CDR1 MNHEY, CDR2 SVGAGI.

The V and J genes are TRBV6-6 and TRBJ1-4; D is undetermined. CDR3 length: 12 amino acids. Trimming stripped 11 bases from V and 8 bases from J, with 15 bases between. The germline V gene has CDR1 MNHNY and CDR2 SVGAGI (reference sequence). The CDR3 nucleotides are TGTGCCGGAGGATCTGTGGGAGAAAAACTGTTTTTT. This gives the protein CAGGSVGEKLFF.

The genes are TRBV18 and TRBJ2-3; 7 nucleotides match TRBD2. Unmatched junction bases numbered 7, after V lost 6 bases and J lost 1 base. The length of the CDR3 is 15 residues. CDR1 and CDR2 (germline): KGHSH, LQKENI. The CDR3 is CASSFRAGGTDTQYF. CDR3 bases: TGTGCCAGCTCTTTTCGGGCGGGGGGCACAGATACGCAGTATTTT.